The 17 T cell receptor beta chains below all came from one sample that was sequenced in a study of cytomegalovirus exposure and HLA in healthy donors. PCR involved 60 Vbeta and 13 Jbeta primers. Data came from immunoSEQ multiplex PCR; TCRdb stores just in-frame clones and leaves some out. The sample lists about 130,000 clones, 8.5% to 10% occurring once. Sequenced: PBMCs. The origin of the receptors is a man aged 45-60 years in good health and CMV-seronegative.

The chain uses TRBV2 and TRBJ2-1; 10 bases are shared with TRBD1. CDR1 is SNHLY, CDR2 FYNNEI, per germline. The CDR3 has 14 amino acids. V trimming: 6 bases; J trimming: 8 bases; junction bases outside the gene matches: 7. The CDR3 DNA reads as TGTGCCAGCAGGAGGGACAGGGGCACGGATGAGCAGTTCTTC. Protein product: CASRRDRGTDEQFF.

The chain recombines TRBV29-1 with TRBJ2-5; tentatively, D is TRBD2 (7 bases). The DNA matches TRBJ2-7 better at its end, which makes the J call doubtful. Per germline, CDR1 SQVTM and CDR2 ANQGSEA. The CDR3 sequence is 14 residues long. In DNA, the CDR3 is TGCAGCGTTGGGGGGGGCCAAAACTCCTACGAGCAGTACTTC. Translation gives CSVGGGQNSYEQYF.

This clone was detected a few times. This sample also contains other DNA sequences that code for the same CDR3. The V gene is TRBV6-5, the J gene TRBJ2-2; TRBD2 might be the D (6 bases). The CDR3 is 13 amino acids. Per the germline V gene, CDR1 is MNHEY and CDR2 is SVGAGI. With 4 bases removed from V and 4 bases from J, the gap between germline ends came to 7 bases. Written as DNA, the CDR3 is TGTGCCAGCAGTTCCGGGGGCACCGGGGAGCTGTTTTTT. Its protein product is CASSSGGTGELFF.

The chain couples TRBV29-1 to TRBJ1-1; 7 bases agree with TRBD1. Trimming took 6 bases from V and 3 from J; bases not matched to a gene: 7. This CDR3 has 13 amino acids. CDR1 is SQVTM and CDR2 is ANQGSEA in the germline V gene. The DNA for the CDR3 is TGCAGCGTGGGTCGCGACAGGGACACTGAAGCTTTCTTT. It specifies CSVGRDRDTEAFF.

This clone was counted only a few times. The rearrangement joins TRBV6-5 to TRBJ2-7; D may be TRBD2 (5 bases). From germline, CDR1 is MNHEY and CDR2 SVGAGI. This CDR3 comprises 13 residues. V was pared by 8 bases and J by 3 bases, with 14 bases between. In DNA form, the CDR3 reads TGTGCCAGCCGGAGAGGACGGGACTACGAGCAGTACTTC. This sequence encodes CASRRGRDYEQYF.

This chain links TRBV6-1 with TRBJ1-2; 10 bases are shared with TRBD1. CDR3 length: 15 amino acids. In germline, CDR1 is MNHNS, CDR2 SASEGT. J was trimmed by 2 bases and V by 1 base; bases with no gene match: 1. CDR3 residues: CASSEEGQGNYGYTF. Here the CDR3 DNA reads TGTGCCAGCAGTGAAGAGGGACAGGGGAACTATGGCTACACCTTC.

Only a few counts were recorded for this clone. The chain's CDR3 is CASSLGQGARWVEAFF. In DNA, the CDR3 is TGCGCCAGCAGCTTGGGGCAGGGGGCTAGGTGGGTTGAAGCTTTCTTT. V and J are TRBV5-1 and TRBJ1-1, with 8 bases identical to TRBD1. The germline V gene has CDR1 SGHRS and CDR2 YFSETQ. The CDR3 loop spans 16 amino acids. After removal of 0 bases from V and 7 bases from J, the junction contained 11 bases not matched to a gene. Full variable domain (missing parts from reference TRBV5-1 and TRBJ1-1): KAGVTQTPRYLIKTRGQQVTLSCSPISGHRSVSWYQQTPGQGLQFLFEYFSETQRNKGNFPGRFSGRQFSNSRSEMNVSTLELGDSALYLCASSLGQGARWVEAFFGQGTRLTVV.

This clone turned up a few times. The chain uses TRBV6-5 and TRBJ1-4, with D possibly TRBD1 on 5 matching bases. Trimming shortened V by 0 bases and J by 3 bases, and 8 bases separated the two germline ends. From germline, CDR1 is MNHEY and CDR2 SVGAGI. This CDR3 contains 15 residues. In DNA form, the CDR3 reads TGTGCCAGCAGTTACTCGGGGCAGTCTAATGAAAAACTGTTTTTT. This sequence encodes CASSYSGQSNEKLFF.

This clone was detected a few times. This rearrangement joins TRBV5-1 to TRBJ1-1, with a tentative D call TRBD1 (5 bases). With 2 bases removed from V and 0 bases from J, the gap between germline ends came to 8 bases. This CDR3 is built from 14 residues. Germline lookup yields CDR1 SGHRS and CDR2 YFSETQ. The CDR3 sequence: CASSFSGMNTEAFF. The CDR3 nucleotides are TGCGCCAGCAGCTTTTCAGGGATGAACACTGAAGCTTTCTTT.

Here the CDR3 reads CASRGDRGVRQPQHF. The DNA for the CDR3 is TGTGCCAGCAGGGGGGACAGGGGTGTTCGCCAGCCCCAGCATTTT. The V gene is TRBV6-1, the J gene TRBJ1-5, with TRBD1 identical over 10 bases. This CDR3 contains 15 residues. The J segment lost 7 bases and the V segment lost 6 bases, leaving 9 bases of the junction unmatched. Germline V gene lookup returns CDR1 MNHNS and CDR2 SASEGT.

The genes are TRBV7-9 and TRBJ2-2; the match to TRBD1 covers 9 bases. The J segment lost 2 bases and the V segment lost 7 bases, leaving 17 bases of the junction unmatched. Per the germline V gene, CDR1 is SEHNR and CDR2 is FQNEAQ (reference sequence). CDR3 size: 19 residues. The CDR3 region is CASTTVRGQGVGNTGELFF. CDR3 in DNA: TGTGCCAGCACCACCGTAAGGGGACAGGGTGTTGGAAACACCGGGGAGCTGTTTTTT.

V and J are TRBV6-5 and TRBJ2-7; 8 nucleotides match TRBD1. The ends lost 6 bases at V and 0 bases at J; junction bases unmatched: 7. Per the germline V gene, CDR1 is MNHEY and CDR2 is SVGAGI. The CDR3 has 15 residues. CDR3 DNA sequence: TGTGCCAGCAGGCTGGGACAGGTTACCTCCTACGAGCAGTACTTC. Amino acid sequence: CASRLGQVTSYEQYF.

This clone was detected only a few times. V is TRBV18 and J is TRBJ1-1; D unclear. With 2 bases removed from V and 5 bases from J, the gap between germline ends came to 12 bases. This CDR3 is built from 14 residues. Looked up from germline, CDR1 is KGHSH and CDR2 is LQKENI. The CDR3 DNA reads as TGTGCCAGCTCACCAGGGCCCCTCGGAACTGAAGCTTTCTTT. Translated, it gives CASSPGPLGTEAFF.

As for this clone: Different DNA sequences within this sample yield the same CDR3. The chain is built from TRBV5-1 and TRBJ2-3; maybe TRBD2 (6 bases). CDR1 is SGHRS, CDR2 YFSETQ, per germline. This CDR3 is 15 amino acids long. V was cut by 0 bases and J by 3 bases, with 11 bases left in between. The CDR3 nucleotides are TGCGCCAGCAGCTTGGTAGGAGGGAGTACAGATACGCAGTATTTT. Translating it yields CASSLVGGSTDTQYF. Filled out from reference TRBV5-1 and TRBJ2-3, the complete variable domain reads KAGVTQTPRYLIKTRGQQVTLSCSPISGHRSVSWYQQTPGQGLQFLFEYFSETQRNKGNFPGRFSGRQFSNSRSEMNVSTLELGDSALYLCASSLVGGSTDTQYFGPGTRLTVL.

This clone was observed a handful of times. This rearrangement joins TRBV28 to TRBJ1-1; possibly TRBD1 for D (6 bases). The CDR3 totals 15 residues. The V gene lost 6 bases and the J gene lost 4 bases, with 18 bases spanning the gap. The germline gives CDR1 MDHEN, CDR2 SYDVKM. CDR3 protein: CASSSSGTWGTEAFF. For the CDR3, the DNA is TGTGCCAGCAGCTCCTCCGGGACATGGGGCACTGAAGCTTTCTTT. Complete variable domain (other parts from reference TRBV28 and TRBJ1-1): DVKVTQSSRYLVKRTGEKVFLECVQDMDHENMFWYRQDPGLGLRLIYFSYDVKMKEKGDIPEGYSVSREKKERFSLILESASTNQTSMYLCASSSSGTWGTEAFFGQGTRLTVV.

This clone was observed a few times. The chain has TRBV30 and TRBJ1-2; D remains unclear. This CDR3 contains 14 residues. V lost 0 bases and J lost 4, with 12 bases in between. The V gene's germline CDR1 is GTSNPN and CDR2 SVGIG (reference sequence). The CDR3 coding sequence is TGTGCCTGGAGTGTTCCAACATTTCCCTATGGCTACACCTTC. This translates into CAWSVPTFPYGYTF.

This clone has a handful of counts. The genes are TRBV30 and TRBJ2-2, with D unresolved. Germline V CDR1 and CDR2: GTSNPN, SVGIG (reference sequence). V was pared by 5 bases and J by 5 bases, with 15 bases between. This CDR3 is 14 amino acids long. CDR3 DNA: TGTGCCTGGGCAAGACTTGGCCTTACCGGGGAGCTGTTTTTT. Encoded protein: CAWARLGLTGELFF.